This passage covers 18 T cell receptor beta chains from one sample sequenced in a study of T cells in women clearing cervical HPV infection. TCRdb's table, derived via immunoSEQ multiplex PCR, lists solely in-frame clones and lacks some. In all, the sample yields about 34,000 clones. Sequenced sample: blood buffy coat. The receptors derive from a woman aged 18 to 75 with a cervical HPV16 infection that either progressed to CIN3+ or cleared (not recorded which).

For this clone: Read sequence stops 3 residues before the CDR3 end, and the germline J gene provides the missing end. The chain recombines TRBV6-2 or TRBV6-3 with TRBJ2-7, with D perhaps matching TRBD2 (5 bases). V was pared by 0 bases and J by 2 bases, with 8 bases between. Per the germline V gene, CDR1 is MNHEY and CDR2 is SVGEGT. The CDR3 contains 14 residues. The covered CDR3 bases are TGTGCCAGCAGTTACTCCGGCGGGCCCTACGAG. This translates into CASSYSGGPYE. The whole CDR3 reads CASSYSGGPYEQYF.

As for this clone: The sequence runs out 3 residues before the end of the CDR3; the remainder is reconstructed from the germline J gene. This chain connects TRBV10-1 to TRBJ1-5; 8 positions match TRBD1. The length of the CDR3 is 18 residues. Germline V lookup: CDR1 WNHNN, CDR2 SYGVQD (reference sequence). J was trimmed by 4 bases and V by 0 bases; bases with no gene match: 11. CDR3 residues: CASSESQDDRGGNQPQHF. CDR3 DNA (partial): TGCGCCAGCAGTGAGTCACAGGACGACAGGGGAGGAAATCAGCCC.

Points on this clone: The DNA ends 3 residues before the CDR3 does, and the rest of the CDR3 is filled in from the germline J gene. This chain links TRBV20-1 with TRBJ2-5, with D perhaps matching TRBD1 (6 bases). V lost 6 bases and J 2 bases, leaving 10 bases between the germline ends. There are 12 residues in the CDR3. Germline CDR1 and CDR2: DFQATT and SNEGSKA (reference sequence). The CDR3 here is CSARTVQETQYF. The sequenced CDR3 bases are TGCAGTGCGAGGACAGTACAAGAGACC.

Worth noting for this clone: The CDR3 is cut off 3 residues early in the read; its end comes from the germline J gene. V is TRBV20-1 and J is TRBJ2-7; D perhaps matches TRBD1 (6 bases). Germline-derived CDR1 and CDR2 are DFQATT and SNEGSKA (reference sequence). This CDR3 comprises 14 residues. Trimming stripped 5 bases from V and 6 bases from J, with 20 bases between. The covered CDR3 bases are TGCAGTGCTCGTAAGTCTCAGGGGTGGGGCGAG. Encoded protein: CSARKSQGWGE. From start to end, the CDR3 is CSARKSQGWGEQYF.

Turning to this clone: The CDR3 end falls 3 residues outside the read, so it is completed with the germline J gene. This chain joins TRBV20-1 and TRBJ1-2; 7 nucleotides agree with TRBD1. Trimming cost V 0 bases and J 4 bases; bases outside gene matches: 5. Per the germline V gene, CDR1 is DFQATT and CDR2 is SNEGSKA (reference sequence). The CDR3 is 14 amino acids. The CDR3 here is CSARDRGEPYGYTF. The part of the CDR3 DNA that was read is TGCAGTGCTAGAGACAGGGGGGAACCCTATGGC.

A word on this clone: A junction boundary mismatches the germline segment, possibly from a read error. Read data end 3 residues before the CDR3 end; the end is taken from the germline J gene. Additional DNA sequences in this sample encode the identical CDR3. The chain recombines TRBV10-3 with TRBJ1-3; 7 bases match TRBD1. CDR1 ENHRY and CDR2 SYGVKD come from the germline V gene. This CDR3 comprises 13 residues. CDR3: CAIKRGLRDTIYF. The CDR3 DNA, read in part, is TGTGCCATCAAGAGGGGGCTAAGAGACACA.

The DNA read from the CDR3 is TGTGCCAGCAGCTTAGACCCGGGACAAATCTACGAG. Amino acid sequence: CASSLDPGQIYE. The full CDR3 sequence reads CASSLDPGQIYEQYF. This chain uses TRBV11-2 with TRBJ2-7; maybe TRBD1 (6 bases). Coverage ceases 3 residues before the CDR3 finishes, and the germline J gene fills in the end. The germline CDR1 and CDR2 sequences are SGHAT and FQNNGV. V lost 0 bases and J lost 3, with 12 bases in between. The CDR3 extends over 15 amino acids.

Regarding this clone: The read ends 3 residues shy of where the CDR3 ends; the end is completed using the germline J gene. V usage is TRBV5-1 and J usage is TRBJ1-2; no firm D call. The CDR3 loop spans 12 amino acids. Germline values: CDR1 SGHRS, CDR2 YFSETQ. Here the CDR3 reads CASSPHNGGYTF. The part of the CDR3 DNA that was read is TGCGCCAGCAGCCCCCATAACGGGGGC.

This CDR3 reads CASSHGGSGNTEAFF. The sequenced CDR3 bases are TGTGCCAGCAGCCACGGGGGGTCGGGAAACACTGAA. The chain couples TRBV5-4 to TRBJ1-1; tentatively, D is TRBD1 (5 bases). The CDR3 extends 3 residues past the end of the read, so its final part is completed from the germline J gene. The germline V and J ends were trimmed by 4 bases and 2 bases, with 15 bases remaining between them. CDR3 length: 15 amino acids. Germline V gene sequence: CDR1 SGHNT, CDR2 YYREEE (reference sequence).

A note on this clone: Coverage ceases 3 residues before the CDR3 finishes, and the germline J gene fills in the end. The V call is TRBV12-3 or TRBV12-4, the J call TRBJ2-3, with TRBD2 matching 9 bases. The CDR3 contains 15 residues. V trimming: 3 bases; J trimming: 6 bases; junction bases outside the gene matches: 7. The CDR3 DNA, read in part, is TGTGCCAGCAGTTTCCGAGCGGGGGGCCGGGATACG. Translation: CASSFRAGGRDT. The whole CDR3 reads CASSFRAGGRDTQYF.

Details on this clone: The read terminates 3 residues before the CDR3 end, so the remaining end is supplied by the germline J gene. The rearrangement uses TRBV7-2 and TRBJ2-3; the match to TRBD2 covers 9 bases. The CDR3 is 14 amino acids. The germline V gene encodes CDR1 SGHTA and CDR2 FQGNSA. Here the CDR3 reads CASSLQAGGQTQYF. Incomplete CDR3 DNA: TGTGCCAGCAGCTTACAAGCGGGGGGCCAGACG.

In regard to this clone: The observed sequence ends 3 residues before the CDR3 terminus, with the missing tail filled in from the germline J gene. The chain combines TRBV30 with TRBJ2-2; 10 nucleotides agree with TRBD1. Germline lookup yields CDR1 GTSNPN and CDR2 SVGIG (reference sequence). The CDR3 loop spans 17 amino acids. The CDR3 DNA, read in part, is TGTGCCTGGAGTGTAAAGGGACAGGGGCGGGCTAATGAAAAG. Protein: CAWSVKGQGRANEK. The entire CDR3 is CAWSVKGQGRANEKLFF.

With respect to this clone: The CDR3 extends 3 residues past the end of the read, so its final part is completed from the germline J gene. The rearrangement links TRBV10-1 to TRBJ2-7; a possible D gene is TRBD2 (6 bases). CDR3 length: 13 residues. The V end lost 6 bases, the J end lost 4 bases, and 13 bases lay between the germline ends. Germline CDR1 and CDR2: WNHNN and SYGVQD (reference sequence). CDR3 bases read: TGCGCCAGCAGCGAAACGGGGGAATACGAG. It yields the protein CASSETGEYE. The full-length CDR3 reads as CASSETGEYEQYF.

With respect to this clone: The junction shows a germline mismatch at one end, possibly a read error. CDR3 DNA (partial): TGCAGTGCAGCCGGGCCAGACTATGGG. Its protein product is CSAAGPDYG. The CDR3 in full is CSAAGPDYGYTF. The chain couples TRBV20-1 to TRBJ1-2; D gene ambiguous. The missing CDR3 end, 3 residues past where the read stops, is filled in from the germline J gene. The CDR3 has 12 amino acids. Germline lookup yields CDR1 DFQATT and CDR2 SNEGSKA (reference sequence).

In regard to this clone: The read stops 3 residues short of the end of the CDR3; the missing end is completed from the germline J gene. The gene calls are TRBV7-8 and TRBJ2-5; D uncertain. V was clipped by 8 bases and J by 1 base, with 17 bases between them. The CDR3 is made up of 15 amino acids. Germline V gene data show CDR1 as SGHVS and CDR2 as FQNEAQ. The DNA read from the CDR3 is TGTGCCAGCCTACAGAGGCCAGGAGTCCAAGAGACC. Amino acids: CASLQRPGVQET. From start to end, the CDR3 is CASLQRPGVQETQYF.

As for this clone: The read stops 3 residues short of the end of the CDR3; the missing end is completed from the germline J gene. The rearrangement joins TRBV7-8 to TRBJ2-7, with 7 bases identical to TRBD1. Per germline, CDR1 SGHVS and CDR2 FQNEAQ. The CDR3 totals 16 residues. J was trimmed by 2 bases and V by 5 bases; bases with no gene match: 12. CDR3 loop: CASSLKTGVGAYEQYF. Incomplete CDR3 DNA: TGTGCCAGCAGCCTAAAAACAGGGGTCGGGGCCTACGAG.

As for this clone: The junction does not match germline at one end; this may be a read error. From the germline J gene comes the end of the CDR3, since the read stops 3 residues before it. The chain joins TRBV20-1 to TRBJ2-2, with D perhaps TRBD1 (6 bases). This CDR3 is 15 amino acids long. Looked up from germline, CDR1 is DFQATT and CDR2 is SNEGSKA (reference sequence). The CDR3 is CGARAKARGTGELFF. CDR3 bases read: TGCGGTGCTAGAGCCAAAGCCAGGGGAACCGGGGAG.

Remarks on this clone: At one end the junction does not follow the germline gene, possibly because of a read error. Within the sample, other DNA sequences also encode this same CDR3. CDR3 DNA (partial): TGCAGTGCTAGAGCAGGGTCCGGAAACACG. Translated, it gives CSARAGSGNT. The whole CDR3 protein reads CSARAGSGNTIYF. The rearrangement joins TRBV20-1 to TRBJ1-3; tentatively, D is TRBD1 (5 bases). The read finishes 3 residues shy of the CDR3 end, and the germline J gene is used to complete it. Germline V CDR1 and CDR2: DFQATT, SNEGSKA (reference sequence). The CDR3 is 13 amino acids.